The 13 T cell receptor beta chains in this list originate from one sample, sequenced in a study of blood T cell repertoires in COVID-19. Generated by immunoSEQ multiplex PCR, the TCRdb table keeps only in-frame clones and is missing some. The data contain under 300,000 clones, approximately 82% of them singletons. Material for sequencing was PBMCs or T cells enriched from blood (not recorded which). Receptors were obtained from a man aged 40-50 years who had recovered from COVID-19.

In this sample, this clone turned up once. Here the CDR3 DNA reads TGTGCCACCAGTGATTCGAGGACAGGTGGGACTGAAGCTTTCTTT. Translation gives CATSDSRTGGTEAFF. V gene TRBV24-1 combines with J gene TRBJ1-1; 7 positions match TRBD1. The germline V gene encodes CDR1 KGHDR and CDR2 SFDVKD. The CDR3 contains 15 residues. V was clipped by 2 bases and J by 5 bases; unmatched bases: 7.

The genes are TRBV7-2 and TRBJ1-1; 7 bases agree with TRBD1. V was clipped by 2 bases and J by 5 bases; unmatched bases: 5. The germline V gene encodes CDR1 SGHTA and CDR2 FQGNSA. The CDR3 length is 14 residues. The CDR3 loop reads CASSLRQGVTEAFF. CDR3 DNA sequence: TGTGCCAGCAGCTTAAGACAGGGTGTTACTGAAGCTTTCTTT.

The chain couples TRBV28 to TRBJ2-5; 12 bases line up with TRBD2. The CDR3 loop spans 17 amino acids. Trimming took 3 bases from V and 4 from J; bases not matched to a gene: 9. Germline values: CDR1 MDHEN, CDR2 SYDVKM. This CDR3 is CASSFSILAGGGETQYF. The CDR3 region has the DNA TGTGCCAGCAGTTTCTCTATACTAGCGGGAGGTGGAGAGACCCAGTACTTC. The full variable domain, its missing parts supplied by reference TRBV28 and TRBJ2-5, is DVKVTQSSRYLVKRTGEKVFLECVQDMDHENMFWYRQDPGLGLRLIYFSYDVKMKEKGDIPEGYSVSREKKERFSLILESASTNQTSMYLCASSFSILAGGGETQYFGPGTRLLVL.

The chain links TRBV5-1 to TRBJ1-1; perhaps TRBD1 as D (5 bases). Germline lookup yields CDR1 SGHRS and CDR2 YFSETQ. The CDR3 has 15 amino acids. V dropped 3 bases and J dropped 5 bases, with 17 bases sitting between them. CDR3 sequence (DNA): TGCGCCAGCAGCTCAACTAGGGGAGGGTATACTGAAGCTTTCTTT. Residues: CASSSTRGGYTEAFF.

The gene calls are TRBV7-2 and TRBJ2-1, with D unclear. V was trimmed by 8 bases and J by 1 base, leaving 18 bases between them. The CDR3 has 16 residues. Germline CDR1 reads SGHTA; CDR2 reads FQGNSA. CDR3 in amino acids: CASSARGHPSYNEQFF. The DNA for the CDR3 is TGTGCCAGCTCAGCCCGCGGCCATCCTTCCTACAATGAGCAGTTCTTC.

The rearrangement joins TRBV5-1 to TRBJ2-1; D gene unclear. This CDR3 region has 13 residues. Deletions cut 3 bases from V and 1 base from J, with 5 bases between. Germline lookup yields CDR1 SGHRS and CDR2 YFSETQ. CDR3 bases: TGCGCCAGCAGCTCCCCTTCCTACAATGAGCAGTTCTTC. Its translation: CASSSPSYNEQFF.

The chain couples TRBV4-3 to TRBJ2-3, with 13 bases matching TRBD2. CDR1 and CDR2 from the germline V gene are LGHNA and YSLEER. The CDR3 covers 16 residues. J lost 4 bases, V lost 4 bases, and 5 bases had no gene match. CDR3 sequence (DNA): TGCGCCAGCAGCCTTACCGGGACTAGCGGGGCAGATACGCAGTATTTT. This gives the protein CASSLTGTSGADTQYF.

The CDR3 sequence is CASSPKEAATNEKLFF. DNA of the CDR3: TGTGCCAGCAGCCCGAAAGAGGCCGCAACTAATGAAAAACTGTTTTTT. The chain joins TRBV5-4 to TRBJ1-4, with D unresolved. V lost 4 bases and J lost 0, with 13 bases in between. This CDR3 region has 16 residues. Germline assignment: CDR1 SGHNT and CDR2 YYREEE (reference sequence).

The gene calls are TRBV28 and TRBJ1-1; D unclear. With 8 bases removed from V and 0 bases from J, the gap between germline ends came to 7 bases. Germline V gene lookup returns CDR1 MDHEN and CDR2 SYDVKM. This CDR3 is 12 amino acids long. Here the CDR3 reads CASRTVNTEAFF. The CDR3 coding sequence is TGTGCCAGCCGCACGGTGAACACTGAAGCTTTCTTT.

The V gene is TRBV28, the J gene TRBJ1-1; D gene ambiguous. The CDR3 runs 15 residues. The germline gives CDR1 MDHEN, CDR2 SYDVKM. Deletions cut 3 bases from V and 9 bases from J, with 20 bases between. CDR3 in DNA: TGTGCCAGCAGTTTGGTGGCAAATCCCCCCCTCCAAGCTTTCTTT. Amino acid sequence: CASSLVANPPLQAFF. The variable domain in full, with the rest retrieved from reference TRBV28 and TRBJ1-1, is DVKVTQSSRYLVKRTGEKVFLECVQDMDHENMFWYRQDPGLGLRLIYFSYDVKMKEKGDIPEGYSVSREKKERFSLILESASTNQTSMYLCASSLVANPPLQAFFGQGTRLTVV.

V gene TRBV5-1 combines with J gene TRBJ1-1; a possible D gene is TRBD1 (6 bases). This CDR3 is 14 amino acids long. The germline V gene has CDR1 SGHRS and CDR2 YFSETQ. V lost 4 bases and J lost 6, with 16 bases in between. The CDR3 protein is CASSQRTVPSEAFF. As DNA, the CDR3 is TGCGCCAGCAGCCAAAGGACAGTCCCTTCTGAAGCTTTCTTT.

The genes are TRBV2 and TRBJ1-5; D gene unclear. Deletions cut 3 bases from V and 5 bases from J, with 8 bases between. Germline CDR1 and CDR2: SNHLY and FYNNEI. The CDR3 covers 13 residues. CDR3 coding DNA: TGTGCCAGCAGTGACGACATCTATCAGCCCCAGCATTTT. Its translation is CASSDDIYQPQHF.

The chain carries TRBV7-9 and TRBJ1-2; no clear D. The germline gives CDR1 SEHNR, CDR2 FQNEAQ (reference sequence). This CDR3 contains 14 residues. V lost 6 bases to trimming and J lost 2 bases, with 13 bases between them. CDR3 DNA: TGTGCCAGCAGTTACGCACTCAAGAACTATGGCTACACCTTC. It specifies CASSYALKNYGYTF.